Below, one TCR beta chain is given with its context. Its antigen is currently unknown. Unique molecular identifiers were present on the cDNA, and a universal primer site came from template switching. TCRdb independently ran MiXCR on the 5' RACE reads; one entry per CDR3 protein. The sample shows more than 600,000 distinct CDR3 sequences, about 20% of them seen only once. This specimen comes from a study of identical twins. Study results and limitations: Insertions ran lower in abundant cord blood beta clonotypes, though not in memory repertoires.

This CDR3 has 14 residues. CDR1 is ENHRY and CDR2 is SYGVKD in the germline V gene. Trimming cost V 11 bases and J 10 bases; bases outside gene matches: 12. The data also belong to a second study, concerning T cells expressing NK-cell markers. That publication notes: Sequencing of TCR beta repertoires drew on sorted CD3+CD56+NKG2C+, CD3+CD56+NKG2C- and CD3+CD56-NKG2C+ T cells. Topping the CD3+CD56-NKG2C+ fraction as well were these clonotypes, in four donors.

Sample: PBMCs. This chain links TRBV10-3 with TRBJ2-1, with 12 bases fitting TRBD2. The origin of this receptor is a woman aged 18-29 years in good health. The CDR3 sequence: CASRGASGGGEQFF. The CDR3 DNA sequence: TGTGCCTCCCGCGGGGCTAGCGGGGGGGGAGAGCAGTTCTTC.